The 27 T cell receptor beta chains reported below all come from one sample, sequenced in a study of vaccination and CD4 T cells after COVID-19. The Oncomine TCR Beta short-read assay was applied to DNA of cultured CD4+ T cells. MiXCR was run by TCRdb on the PCR reads, yielding one entry per CDR3 protein. This repertoire shows 13,000 or so distinct CDR3 sequences, less than 65% found once; its top ten account for 10% to 15%. Noted treatment: approximately 9-day PBMC culture with coronavirus spike peptide pools or control peptides (ViraFEST assay). The antigens of these receptors remain unknown. Sequencing was done on a sample of CD4+ T cells from blood, cultured in vitro. These receptors all stem from a human donor who had recovered from COVID-19.

This clonotype was detected a few times. The chain employs TRBV7-8 and TRBJ1-5; D ambiguous. There are 14 residues in the CDR3. The V gene's germline CDR1 is SGHVS and CDR2 FQNEAQ. Trimming cost V 6 bases and J 1 base, with 10 bases left between them. The CDR3 region has the DNA TGTGCCAGCAGTCGGCCCCCCAGCAATCAGCCCCAGCATTTT. This sequence encodes CASSRPPSNQPQHF.

V and J are TRBV18 and TRBJ2-2; 8 nucleotides line up with TRBD1. V trimming: 6 bases; J trimming: 0 bases; junction bases outside the gene matches: 3. The V gene's germline CDR1 is KGHSH and CDR2 LQKENI. There are 15 residues in the CDR3. The CDR3 reads CASSWDRTNTGELFF. CDR3 sequence (DNA): TGTGCCAGCTCCTGGGACAGGACGAACACCGGGGAGCTGTTTTTT. The variable domain in full, completed from reference TRBV18 and TRBJ2-2, reads NAGVMQNPRHLVRRRGQEARLRCSPMKGHSHVYWYRQLPEEGLKFMVYLQKENIIDESGMPKERFSAEFPKEGPSILRIQQVVRGDSAAYFCASSWDRTNTGELFFGEGSRLTVL.

This rearrangement joins TRBV4-1 to TRBJ1-6; D might be TRBD1 (6 bases). CDR1 MGHRA and CDR2 YSYEKL come from the germline V gene. This CDR3 has 18 amino acids. Trimming pared 5 bases from V and 0 bases from J, leaving 17 bases between. DNA for the CDR3: TGCGCCAGCAGCTTAGGACAGTTAACGAGCTCCTATAATTCACCCCTCCACTTT. This translates into CASSLGQLTSSYNSPLHF.

This clonotype was observed a handful of times. The V call is TRBV10-3, the J call TRBJ1-5, with D tentatively TRBD1 (5 bases). The CDR3 covers 17 residues. CDR1 is ENHRY and CDR2 is SYGVKD in the germline V gene. V was shortened by 0 bases and J by 1 base, with 13 bases between the two germline ends. CDR3 residues: CAISESVGTRSNQPQHF. The CDR3 DNA reads as TGTGCCATCAGTGAGTCCGTCGGGACCAGGAGCAATCAGCCCCAGCATTTT.

The DNA for the CDR3 is TGTGCCAGTAGCAGGGACTACACCGGCTCCTACGAGCAGTACTTC. Protein: CASSRDYTGSYEQYF. The gene calls are TRBV19 and TRBJ2-7; 7 nucleotides agree with TRBD2. CDR3 size: 15 residues. Trimming at V came to 6 bases and at J to 0 bases, leaving 8 bases not matched to a gene. Germline CDR1 reads LNHDA; CDR2 reads SQIVND (reference sequence).

V and J are TRBV6-1 and TRBJ2-5, with 8 bases that match TRBD1. The CDR3 has 13 residues. V trimming: 5 bases; J trimming: 6 bases; junction bases outside the gene matches: 5. The germline V gene encodes CDR1 MNHNS and CDR2 SASEGT. The chain's CDR3 is CASSPDRAQTQYF. The CDR3 DNA is TGTGCCAGCAGTCCGGACAGGGCCCAGACCCAGTACTTC.

This clonotype has just a few counts. The V call is TRBV20-1, the J call TRBJ1-5, with unresolved D. The germline gives CDR1 DFQATT, CDR2 SNEGSKA (reference sequence). The CDR3 contains 12 residues. V gave up 2 bases and J gave up 4 bases, with 6 bases separating them. The CDR3 loop is CSARPGNQPQHF. The CDR3 DNA sequence: TGCAGTGCTAGACCTGGGAATCAGCCCCAGCATTTT.

The chain couples TRBV30 to TRBJ2-5; no clear D. Trimming left V 2 bases short and J 5 bases short, with 9 bases between. The CDR3 spans 12 residues. CDR1 is GTSNPN, CDR2 SVGIG, per germline (reference sequence). The CDR3, as DNA: TGTGCCTGGAGTATGGGGTGGGAGACCCAGTACTTC. As protein: CAWSMGWETQYF.

The V gene is TRBV20-1, the J gene TRBJ2-2; tentative D call: TRBD2 (6 bases). V was trimmed by 5 bases and J by 2 bases, leaving 18 bases between them. CDR3 length: 16 amino acids. Germline CDR1 DFQATT, CDR2 SNEGSKA (reference sequence). CDR3 sequence: CSARGLRDLNTGELFF. CDR3 DNA: TGCAGTGCTCGCGGCCTGCGGGACCTCAACACCGGGGAGCTGTTTTTT.

Only a few counts were recorded for this clonotype. This chain joins TRBV20-1 and TRBJ1-1, with unresolved D. Germline V gives CDR1 DFQATT, CDR2 SNEGSKA (reference sequence). Trimming took off 5 bases at V and 6 bases at J, with 10 bases between the two ends. This CDR3 has 11 amino acids. This chain's CDR3 is CSARPFAEAFF. CDR3 coding DNA: TGCAGTGCTCGACCCTTTGCTGAAGCTTTCTTT.

This clonotype was recorded a few times. The V gene is TRBV7-9, the J gene TRBJ1-2; D is ambiguous. Germline assignment: CDR1 SEHNR and CDR2 FQNEAQ (reference sequence). The germline V and J ends were trimmed by 1 base and 2 bases, with 8 bases remaining between them. The CDR3 loop spans 14 amino acids. The CDR3 spells CASSLGLGNYGYTF. In nucleotides, the CDR3 is TGTGCCAGCAGCTTAGGTTTAGGGAACTATGGCTACACCTTC.

V gene TRBV24-1 combines with J gene TRBJ2-2; no firm D call. Germline loops: CDR1 KGHDR, CDR2 SFDVKD. V lost 4 bases and J 7 bases, leaving 6 bases between the germline ends. This CDR3 has 12 amino acids. CDR3 in DNA: TGTGCCACCAGTGACGCAAGCGGGGAGCTGTTTTTT. Translated: CATSDASGELFF.

The chain uses TRBV7-2 and TRBJ2-5, with TRBD2 matching over 11 bases. V shed 1 base and J 5 bases; nucleotides not matched to a gene: 9. This CDR3 has 17 residues. The germline gives CDR1 SGHTA, CDR2 FQGNSA. In nucleotides, the CDR3 is TGTGCCAGCAGCTTAGTGATCCCTAGCGGGAGGTCTGAGACCCAGTACTTC. Translated: CASSLVIPSGRSETQYF. Full variable domain (rest looked up from reference TRBV7-2 and TRBJ2-5): GAGVSQSPSNKVTEKGKDVELRCDPISGHTALYWYRQSLGQGLEFLIYFQGNSAPDKSGLPSDRFSAERTGGSVSTLTIQRTQQEDSAVYLCASSLVIPSGRSETQYFGPGTRLLVL.

This clonotype was detected a few times. The genes are TRBV20-1 and TRBJ2-5; 9 bases map to TRBD2. Germline V gene lookup returns CDR1 DFQATT and CDR2 SNEGSKA (reference sequence). The CDR3 has 12 amino acids. J was trimmed by 9 bases and V by 0 bases; bases with no gene match: 2. The CDR3 is CSARDQRGAQYF. DNA of the CDR3: TGCAGTGCTAGAGATCAGCGGGGGGCCCAGTACTTC.

The CDR3 reads CASSFNDWDRYTYEQYF. The CDR3 bases are TGTGCCAGCAGCTTCAATGATTGGGACAGGTACACCTACGAGCAGTACTTC. The chain carries TRBV11-2 and TRBJ2-7, with 8 bases identical to TRBD1. V lost 3 bases and J lost 2; bases outside the gene matches: 12. The CDR3 consists of 17 residues. CDR1 SGHAT and CDR2 FQNNGV come from the germline V gene.

The rearrangement links TRBV6-5 to TRBJ2-3; D unresolved. CDR3 size: 14 residues. Germline V gives CDR1 MNHEY, CDR2 SVGAGI. V gave up 2 bases and J gave up 6 bases, with 12 bases separating them. CDR3 bases: TGTGCCAGCAGTTACGGACGCACCGGCGATACGCAGTATTTT. This sequence encodes CASSYGRTGDTQYF.

The V call is TRBV5-4, the J call TRBJ2-5; no firm D call. In germline, CDR1 is SGHNT, CDR2 YYREEE (reference sequence). The germline V and J ends were trimmed by 4 bases and 3 bases, with 7 bases remaining between them. CDR3 length: 12 amino acids. The CDR3 coding sequence is TGTGCCAGCAGCGGAAGCGAAGAGACCCAGTACTTC. It encodes CASSGSEETQYF.

This clonotype was detected only once. V is TRBV19 and J is TRBJ1-5; D might be TRBD1 (6 bases). Looked up from germline, CDR1 is LNHDA and CDR2 is SQIVND (reference sequence). V lost 6 bases to trimming and J lost 7 bases, with 13 bases between them. CDR3 length: 13 amino acids. CDR3 DNA sequence: TGTGCCAGTAGCCAAAACAGGGACCAGCCCCAGCATTTT. This gives the protein CASSQNRDQPQHF.

V gene TRBV19 combines with J gene TRBJ2-7, with 9 bases fitting TRBD1. The CDR3 totals 13 residues. V lost 4 bases, J lost 3 bases, and 1 base stayed unmatched. Germline lookup yields CDR1 LNHDA and CDR2 SQIVND (reference sequence). The CDR3 coding sequence is TGTGCCAGTAGTAGGGACAGGGACTACGAGCAGTACTTC. Amino acid sequence: CASSRDRDYEQYF.

This chain joins TRBV27 and TRBJ1-2; D uncertain. Germline CDR1 and CDR2: MNHEY and SMNVEV (reference sequence). The CDR3 is 14 residues long. The ends were cut back, 2 bases at V and 8 bases at J, with 15 bases in the middle. This CDR3 is CASSLNGNYRGYTF. In DNA form, the CDR3 reads TGTGCCAGCAGTTTAAATGGGAACTACCGAGGCTACACCTTC.

This clonotype was picked up a small number of times. V gene TRBV4-2 combines with J gene TRBJ2-5; tentatively, D is TRBD2 (5 bases). The CDR3 is 15 amino acids. Trimming pared 4 bases from V and 1 base from J, leaving 13 bases between. Germline V gene lookup returns CDR1 LGHNA and CDR2 YNFKEQ. The CDR3 protein is CASSPSGDPQETQYF. The DNA of the CDR3 is TGTGCCAGCAGCCCAAGCGGAGACCCCCAAGAGACCCAGTACTTC.

V is TRBV19 and J is TRBJ2-2; 7 nucleotides align to TRBD2. Per germline, CDR1 LNHDA and CDR2 SQIVND (reference sequence). This CDR3 spans 14 amino acids. V shed 4 bases, J shed 5 bases, and the junction held 4 bases outside the gene matches. DNA for the CDR3: TGTGCCAGTAGTAGTAGCGGGCAAACCGGGGAGCTGTTTTTT. Amino acid sequence: CASSSSGQTGELFF.

J is TRBJ2-5 and V is TRBV7-9; TRBD2 matches at 9 bases. Germline V lookup: CDR1 SEHNR, CDR2 FQNEAQ (reference sequence). CDR3 length: 15 amino acids. V lost 1 base and J lost 5; bases outside the gene matches: 5. CDR3 DNA: TGTGCCAGCAGCTTAGACGGGGCGGGAGGGGAGACCCAGTACTTC. Translated, it gives CASSLDGAGGETQYF.

The rearrangement links TRBV6-1 to TRBJ1-1; D is unclear. The CDR3 totals 14 residues. Between the trimmed V and J ends, which lost 8 bases and 0 bases, there was a span of 13 bases. The germline V gene encodes CDR1 MNHNS and CDR2 SASEGT. The CDR3 DNA sequence: TGTGCCAGCCGGCCCAGAACAATGAACACTGAAGCTTTCTTT. Protein sequence: CASRPRTMNTEAFF.

The V call is TRBV7-2, the J call TRBJ2-4, with D hard to call. The CDR3 has 13 amino acids. V was shortened by 4 bases and J by 5 bases, with 9 bases between the two germline ends. From germline, CDR1 is SGHTA and CDR2 FQGNSA. In nucleotides, the CDR3 is TGTGCCAGCAGCTCCTACCTAGAAAACATTCAGTACTTC. It specifies CASSSYLENIQYF.

This clonotype is medium-sized. The chain employs TRBV6-4 and TRBJ2-2; 7 bases agree with TRBD2. Per germline, CDR1 MRHNA and CDR2 SNTAGT. The CDR3 runs to 16 residues. Trimming took 2 bases from V and 6 from J; bases not matched to a gene: 9. The DNA of the CDR3 is TGTGCCAGCAGTGACACCCCAAGCGGGGACCCCGGGGAGCTGTTTTTT. The encoded protein is CASSDTPSGDPGELFF.

V and J are TRBV5-1 and TRBJ1-5; D may be TRBD1 (5 bases). Germline values: CDR1 SGHRS, CDR2 YFSETQ. The CDR3 is made up of 14 amino acids. Trimming took 0 bases from V and 4 from J, leaving 8 bases between them. The CDR3 DNA follows: TGCGCCAGCAGCTTGGCCCCAGGGAATCAGCCCCAGCATTTT. Protein: CASSLAPGNQPQHF.